This entry describes one T cell receptor (beta chain). Its specificity is not known. Germline-derived CDR1 and CDR2 are SQVTM and ANQGSEA. The V end was cut by 7 bases, the J end by 1 base, with 7 bases between. This CDR3 contains 11 residues. Assay: immunoSEQ multiplex PCR; the TCRdb copy retains only in-frame clones and omits some. Of 200,000 to 250,000 clones listed, about 83% are singletons. This sample is part of a study of cytomegalovirus exposure and HLA in healthy donors. Study conclusions and caveats: For most TCR sequences rarity was the rule, although some public TCRs occurred in many donors. The classifier reportedly diagnosed cytomegalovirus status with high specificity and sensitivity.

The validation cohort, a group of roughly 120 subjects, included the donors and was separate from the roughly 620-subject first cohort. The specimen sequenced was PBMCs. The TCR sequence derives from a man between 18 and 29 years old in good health and CMV-seronegative. This chain uses TRBV29-1 with TRBJ1-1; TRBD1 is a possible D gene (6 bases). CDR3 in DNA: TGCAGCGGCAGGGGGAACACTGAAGCTTTCTTT. This translates into CSGRGNTEAFF.